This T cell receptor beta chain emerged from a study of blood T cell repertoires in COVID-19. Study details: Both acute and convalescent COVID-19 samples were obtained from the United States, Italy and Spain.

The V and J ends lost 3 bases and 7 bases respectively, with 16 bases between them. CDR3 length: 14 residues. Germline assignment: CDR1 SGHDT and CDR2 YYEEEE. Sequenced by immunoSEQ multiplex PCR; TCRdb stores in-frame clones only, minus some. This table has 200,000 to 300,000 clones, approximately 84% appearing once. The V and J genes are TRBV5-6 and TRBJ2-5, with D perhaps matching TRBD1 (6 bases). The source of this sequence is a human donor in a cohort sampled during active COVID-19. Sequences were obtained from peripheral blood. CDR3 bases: TGTGCCAGCAGCTCGAAGACAGGTTCAGGGACCCAGTACTTC. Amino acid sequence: CASSSKTGSGTQYF.